These 13 T cell receptor beta chains came from one sample sequenced in a study of beta chain features in type 1 diabetes. Study-wide results and caveats: Significant though moderate, a shortening of TCRB CDR3s appeared in all four CD4+ subsets of Type 1 diabetes patients.

As every portion of the isolated RNA was reverse transcribed, the sequencing read expressed TCRB transcripts. Some clones are missing from TCRdb's copy, which holds only in-frame ones; the method was immunoSEQ multiplex PCR. Of approximately 730,000 clones detected, over 10% appear once; the ten largest clones hold about 0.02%. These receptors have no identified antigens. The sequenced material came from naive CD4+ T cells from blood. Source of these receptors: a young man with type 1 diabetes.

This clone was counted a few times. The chain carries TRBV4-1 and TRBJ1-2; no firm D call. The CDR3 has 14 amino acids. The V gene's germline CDR1 is MGHRA and CDR2 YSYEKL. Trimming left V 0 bases short and J 2 bases short, with 7 bases between. The DNA for the CDR3 is TGCGCCAGCAGCCAAGATGGGGAAAACTATGGCTACACCTTC. It specifies CASSQDGENYGYTF.

The CDR3 region has the DNA TGCGCCAGCAGCTTGGTCCCGGAAAACTATGGCTACACCTTC. This gives the protein CASSLVPENYGYTF. The gene calls are TRBV5-1 and TRBJ1-2; D is undetermined. The CDR3 contains 14 residues. Trimming shortened V by 0 bases and J by 2 bases, and 8 bases separated the two germline ends. Per the germline V gene, CDR1 is SGHRS and CDR2 is YFSETQ.

CDR3 sequence: CASSQLRGTNYGYTF. The CDR3 bases are TGTGCCAGCAGCCAATTAAGAGGAACTAACTATGGCTACACCTTC. The chain couples TRBV16 to TRBJ1-2; D call uncertain. CDR3 length equals 15 residues. The germline V gene encodes CDR1 KGHSY and CDR2 FQNENV. V was clipped by 1 base and J by 0 bases, with 9 bases between them.

This sequence joins TRBV30 and TRBJ1-1, with TRBD1 as a possible D gene (5 bases). Germline loops: CDR1 GTSNPN, CDR2 SVGIG (reference sequence). This CDR3 contains 14 residues. With 3 bases removed from V and 3 bases from J, the gap between germline ends came to 14 bases. This CDR3 reads CAWRFGGGDTEAFF. The CDR3 region has the DNA TGTGCCTGGAGGTTTGGGGGAGGCGACACTGAAGCTTTCTTT.

In this sample, this clone turned up a few times. The chain couples TRBV19 to TRBJ1-2, with D unresolved. The CDR3 consists of 10 residues. Trimming pared 5 bases from V and 7 bases from J, leaving 5 bases between. Looked up from germline, CDR1 is LNHDA and CDR2 is SQIVND (reference sequence). CDR3 in amino acids: CASSGFGYTF. DNA for the CDR3: TGTGCCAGTAGTGGGTTTGGCTACACCTTC. Looking up the rest from reference TRBV19 and TRBJ1-2 gives the full variable domain: DGGITQSPKYLFRKEGQNVTLSCEQNLNHDAMYWYRQDPGQGLRLIYYSQIVNDFQKGDIAEGYSVSREKKESFPLTVTSAQKNPTAFYLCASSGFGYTFGSGTRLTVV.

This clone was seen a handful of times. The V gene is TRBV6-1, the J gene TRBJ2-5, with D perhaps TRBD2 (5 bases). Germline V lookup: CDR1 MNHNS, CDR2 SASEGT. The CDR3 length is 16 residues. The V gene lost 1 base and the J gene lost 4 bases, with 16 bases spanning the gap. The CDR3 is CASSEGGAPGVETQYF. The CDR3 DNA reads as TGTGCCAGCAGTGAAGGGGGAGCGCCCGGCGTAGAGACCCAGTACTTC.

The chain links TRBV27 to TRBJ2-5; D is unresolved. Germline lookup yields CDR1 MNHEY and CDR2 SMNVEV (reference sequence). The CDR3 loop spans 13 amino acids. Trimming took off 8 bases at V and 0 bases at J, with 10 bases between the two ends. DNA of the CDR3: TGTGCCAGCGGACGACACGACCAAGAGACCCAGTACTTC. Translation gives CASGRHDQETQYF.

The chain employs TRBV10-3 and TRBJ2-1; perhaps D is TRBD1 or TRBD2 (5 bases each). This CDR3 contains 15 residues. V lost 7 bases, J lost 7 bases, and 20 bases lay in between. Germline lookup yields CDR1 ENHRY and CDR2 SYGVKD. Here the CDR3 reads CAITRGQGVRNEQFF. In nucleotides, the CDR3 is TGTGCCATCACCCGCGGGCAGGGTGTACGGAATGAGCAGTTCTTC.

The gene calls are TRBV7-2 and TRBJ1-1; no clear D. V gave up 3 bases and J gave up 4 bases, with 12 bases separating them. Germline CDR1 SGHTA, CDR2 FQGNSA. The CDR3 is 14 amino acids. CDR3 sequence: CASSLESRGTEAFF. The CDR3 bases are TGTGCCAGCAGCTTGGAATCCAGAGGCACTGAAGCTTTCTTT.

This clone was seen only a few times. V gene TRBV5-1 combines with J gene TRBJ1-4; D is undetermined. The CDR3 covers 14 residues. Germline V lookup: CDR1 SGHRS, CDR2 YFSETQ. V shed 4 bases and J shed 8 bases, with 15 bases lying between them. CDR3 residues: CASSNSGRNEKLFF. CDR3 coding DNA: TGCGCCAGCAGCAACAGCGGTAGGAACGAAAAACTGTTTTTT.

The chain combines TRBV14 with TRBJ1-5; D is unclear. Trimming took 1 base from V and 2 from J, leaving 18 bases between them. The CDR3 is 18 residues long. Germline CDR1 SGHDN, CDR2 FVKESK. CDR3 nucleotide sequence: TGTGCCAGCAGCCAAGTTGTAAAGGTCCTTCAGGGCAATCAGCCCCAGCATTTT. It codes for CASSQVVKVLQGNQPQHF.

This clone was counted a few times. V is TRBV7-9 and J is TRBJ1-1; D gene unclear. This CDR3 has 14 residues. Germline CDR1 and CDR2: SEHNR and FQNEAQ (reference sequence). V was clipped by 6 bases and J by 5 bases, with 16 bases between them. The CDR3: CASRIAGPRTEAFF. CDR3 in DNA: TGTGCCAGCAGAATCGCCGGGCCCCGAACTGAAGCTTTCTTT.

This clone was observed a few times. Other DNA sequences within the sample encode an identical CDR3. This rearrangement joins TRBV9 to TRBJ1-2; 11 nucleotides match TRBD1. The V and J ends lost 0 bases and 5 bases, in that order; junction bases with no gene match: 3. Germline loops: CDR1 SGDLS, CDR2 YYNGEE. The CDR3 covers 15 residues. CDR3 sequence (DNA): TGTGCCAGCAGCGTAGAGGGGACAGGGGGATATGGCTACACCTTC. It encodes CASSVEGTGGYGYTF.